Ten or more counts support the clone carrying this T cell receptor beta chain. This sample is part of a study of human T cells and chemical hapten exposure. The CDR3 covers 15 residues. Losses at the gene ends were 4 bases for V and 8 bases for J; bases not matched to a gene: 5. TCRdb re-derived calls from the RACE reads in MiXCR, one entry per CDR3 protein. The data show about 130,000 distinct CDR3 sequences, 8.5% to 9.5% seen once. The time point denotes: healthy volunteer bleed at 2 weeks. Unfractionated whole blood yielded the extracted total RNA. The genes are TRBV12-3 or TRBV12-4 and TRBJ2-2, with TRBD1 matching over 12 bases. This TCR was sampled from a male donor in good health. Some clones in this sample may be carry-over from other donors' samples. Material: whole blood. The CDR3 nucleotides read TGTGCCAGCAGTTCAGGGGACAGGGGGCTTGGGGAGCTGTTTTTT. Translated: CASSSGDRGLGELFF.